The 21 T cell receptor beta chains in this list originate from one sample, sequenced in a study of tumor-infiltrating lymphocytes in primary liver carcinoma. Researchers generated TCR beta cDNA from approximately 450 ng of total RNA, relying on a constant-region primer. Three nested multiplex PCR rounds, a slightly modified ARM-PCR, produced the libraries for TCR beta. PCR rounds one and two used TRBV1-TRBV30 forward primers with a C-beta reverse primer for 10 cycles each. TCRdb passed the multiplex PCR reads through MiXCR, listing each CDR3 protein once. The table shows 300,000 to 400,000 distinct CDR3 sequences, with less than 65% occurring only once. The source of the blood RNA was unsorted whole blood, and germline DNA was extracted as well. Material for sequencing was peripheral blood. The source of these receptors is a man aged 40-49 years with primary liver carcinoma and hepatitis B virus infection.

The chain couples TRBV30 to TRBJ2-7; D is undetermined. Germline-derived CDR1 and CDR2 are GTSNPN and SVGIG (reference sequence). This CDR3 region has 14 residues. The V and J ends lost 2 bases and 6 bases respectively, with 17 bases between them. CDR3 amino acids: CAWSRYPRLGEQYF. In nucleotides, the CDR3 is TGTGCCTGGAGTCGATATCCGAGACTGGGCGAGCAGTACTTC. Full variable domain (missing parts from reference TRBV30 and TRBJ2-7): SQTIHQWPATLVQPVGSPLSLECTVEGTSNPNLYWYRQAAGRGLQLLFYSVGIGQISSEVPQNLSASRPQDRQFILSSKKLLLSDSGFYLCAWSRYPRLGEQYFGPGTRLTVT.

Regarding this clonotype: The CDR3 carries no conserved terminal phenylalanine or tryptophan, so it likely arises from a read error. The rearrangement links TRBV5-5 to TRBJ1-5, with D hard to call. This CDR3 spans 13 amino acids. Germline V gene lookup returns CDR1 SGHKS and CDR2 YYEKEE (reference sequence). Trimming left V 1 base short and J 4 bases short, with 6 bases between. Here the CDR3 reads CASSLRPNQPQHY. The CDR3 coding sequence is TGTGCCAGCAGCTTGAGGCCAAATCAGCCCCAGCATTAT.

To note about this clonotype: This clone may be a read error of a much larger clone one base away. The chain recombines TRBV6-2 or TRBV6-3 with TRBJ2-1; D is perhaps TRBD1 (7 bases). The CDR3 sequence is 15 residues long. Germline V gene lookup returns CDR1 MNHEY and CDR2 SVGEGT. CDR3 residues: CASRHSWQGGNELFF. CDR3 sequence (DNA): TGTGCCAGCAGGCACTCGTGGCAGGGGGGTAATGAGCTGTTCTTC.

Comments on this clonotype: This sequence may be a read error, since a much larger clone differs from it by one base. CDR3 DNA sequence: TGTGCCAGCAGCACTGAGCTGAGCACTGAAGCTTTCTTT. This codes for CASSTELSTEAFF. The rearrangement links TRBV5-5 to TRBJ1-1; no reliable D call. Trimming removed 4 bases at V and 4 bases at J, with 11 bases between. This CDR3 is built from 13 residues. Germline assignment: CDR1 SGHKS and CDR2 YYEKEE (reference sequence).

Details on this clonotype: The junction and the germline gene differ at one end; a read error may be behind it. The chain has TRBV11-2 and TRBJ2-1; maybe TRBD2 (6 bases). Per germline, CDR1 SGHAT and CDR2 FQNNGV. CDR3 length: 13 residues. The CDR3, as DNA: TGTGCCAACAGCTTTGGACTACCCAATGAGCAGTTCTTC. This encodes CANSFGLPNEQFF.

This chain links TRBV6-5 with TRBJ2-7; 10 bases line up with TRBD2. The V gene's germline CDR1 is MNHEY and CDR2 SVGAGI. The CDR3 is 15 residues long. The junction had 3 bases not matched to a gene; V was cut back by 0 bases and J by 4 bases. This chain's CDR3 is CASSYSRTSGYEQYF. CDR3 DNA: TGTGCCAGCAGTTACTCAAGGACTAGCGGTTACGAGCAGTACTTC.

Concerning this clonotype itself: A read error may explain this, as a much larger clone is one base away. The V call is TRBV6-1, the J call TRBJ2-1; D is unresolved. The CDR3 contains 11 residues. Looked up from germline, CDR1 is MNHNS and CDR2 is SASEGT. CDR3 nucleotides: TGTGCCAGCCTAAACTACAATGAGCAGCTCTTC. Its protein is CASLNYNEQLF.

In the case of this clonotype: At one of its ends the junction is not consistent with the germline gene, which may arise from a read error. The gene calls are TRBV6-5 and TRBJ2-1, with D possibly being TRBD2 (7 bases). Per germline, CDR1 MNHEY and CDR2 SVGAGI. The CDR3 covers 15 residues. The CDR3 nucleotides are TGTGCCAGCAGTACGGGGGGTGCTAGGGGGAATGAGCACTTCTTC. Translation: CASSTGGARGNEHFF.

This clonotype appeared a few times. Being one base from a much bigger clone, this may be a read error. The chain uses TRBV12-3 or TRBV12-4 and TRBJ2-1; D is unclear. The ends were cut back, 6 bases at V and 7 bases at J, with 16 bases in the middle. The CDR3 consists of 14 residues. CDR3 loop: CASSIASGWNEQFF. The CDR3 coding sequence is TGTGCCAGCAGCATCGCGTCCGGATGGAATGAGCAGTTCTTC.

J is TRBJ2-1 and V is TRBV11-2, with 13 bases lining up with TRBD2. The germline V gene has CDR1 SGHAT and CDR2 FQNNGV. This CDR3 has 16 amino acids. V shed 5 bases and J 13 bases; nucleotides not matched to a gene: 14. The CDR3 reads CASSAGTSGNRAEQFF. For the CDR3, the DNA is TGTGCCAGCAGCGCCGGGACTAGCGGGAATAGGGCTGAACAGTTCTTC.

Comment on this clonotype: A much larger clone differs by one base, so this may be a read error. The J gene is TRBJ1-2, the V gene TRBV12-3 or TRBV12-4, with 8 bases lining up with TRBD1. The CDR3 loop spans 14 amino acids. V dropped 3 bases and J dropped 7; count of bases not matched to a gene: 7. This CDR3 reads CASSFPGQEAGYTF. CDR3 DNA: TGTGCCAGCAGTTTTCCGGGACAGGAGGCTGGCTACACCTTC.

To note about this clonotype: An end of the junction differs from the germline gene, which may be a read error. The V and J genes are TRBV11-2 and TRBJ2-1, with 9 bases fitting TRBD2. The germline V gene encodes CDR1 SGHAT and CDR2 FQNNGV. There are 15 residues in the CDR3. CDR3 region: CTSSLDQREDNEQFF. The CDR3 DNA is TGTACCAGCAGCTTGGACCAGCGGGAGGACAATGAGCAGTTCTTC.

This chain links TRBV5-6 with TRBJ2-5; the D gene is possibly TRBD2 (6 bases). The CDR3 sequence is 13 residues long. Germline CDR1 and CDR2: SGHDT and YYEEEE. With 5 bases removed from V and 5 bases from J, the gap between germline ends came to 13 bases. For the CDR3, the DNA is TGTGCCAGCAGTCTTGGGGGGAGGGAGACCCAGTACTTC. The encoded protein is CASSLGGRETQYF. The full variable domain, with the rest looked up from reference TRBV5-6 and TRBJ2-5, is DAGVTQSPTHLIKTRGQQVTLRCSPKSGHDTVSWYQQALGQGPQFIFQYYEEEERQRGNFPDRFSGHQFPNYSSELNVNALLLGDSALYLCASSLGGRETQYFGPGTRLLVL.

This clonotype was picked up many times. The rearrangement uses TRBV5-4 and TRBJ2-1; D remains unclear. CDR1 and CDR2 from the germline V gene are SGHNT and YYREEE (reference sequence). The V and J ends lost 4 bases and 4 bases respectively, with 6 bases between them. This CDR3 comprises 12 residues. The CDR3 DNA reads as TGTGCCAGCAGCGTTGAATACAATGAGCAGTTCTTC. It yields the protein CASSVEYNEQFF.

Concerning this clonotype itself: With a much larger clone just one base away, this may be a read error. This rearrangement joins TRBV6-1 to TRBJ2-1; D remains unclear. V gave up 6 bases and J gave up 3 bases, with 15 bases separating them. There are 15 residues in the CDR3. The germline gives CDR1 MNHNS, CDR2 SASEGT. The CDR3 loop reads CASSPLTSIYNEQFF. In nucleotides, the CDR3 is TGTGCCAGCAGCCCCCTGACGTCTATCTACAATGAGCAGTTCTTC.

A remark on this clonotype: Compared with germline, one end of the junction differs, possibly owing to a read error. This sequence joins TRBV4-1 and TRBJ2-3, with unresolved D. Germline CDR1 and CDR2: MGHRA and YSYEKL. This CDR3 is built from 12 residues. CDR3 protein: CASSQGFHTQYF. In DNA, the CDR3 is TGTGCCAGCAGCCAAGGTTTCCATACGCAGTATTTT.

On this clonotype: A much larger clone lies one base from this, so it may be a read error. The V call is TRBV4-2, the J call TRBJ2-1; D is undetermined. CDR3 length equals 14 residues. Germline V lookup: CDR1 LGHNA, CDR2 YNFKEQ. The ends were cut back, 4 bases at V and 12 bases at J, with 19 bases in the middle. CDR3 residues: CASSRNPSTPGQFF. CDR3 nucleotides: TGTGCCAGCAGCCGGAACCCTTCGACGCCGGGGCAGTTCTTC.

This clonotype was seen at least ten times. The rearrangement joins TRBV11-2 to TRBJ1-1; unclear D gene. Germline lookup yields CDR1 SGHAT and CDR2 FQNNGV. The V gene lost 7 bases and the J gene lost 6 bases, with 18 bases spanning the gap. CDR3 length: 14 residues. In nucleotides, the CDR3 is TGTGCCAGCACCGCTCGGTTCGGAAATGCTGAAGCTTTCTTT. Its protein is CASTARFGNAEAFF.

As to this clonotype: This could be a read error, since a much larger clone is one nucleotide away. The CDR3 nucleotides are TGTGCCAGCAGGATAATGACTAGCGTGGCCTACGAGCAGTACTTC. It encodes CASRIMTSVAYEQYF. This chain joins TRBV28 and TRBJ2-7; 8 positions agree with TRBD2. The CDR3 has 15 residues. The V and J ends lost 6 bases and 2 bases, in that order; junction bases with no gene match: 9. The germline CDR1 and CDR2 sequences are MDHEN and SYDVKM.

This clonotype turned up a few times. The genes are TRBV7-9 and TRBJ1-4; D gene ambiguous. Germline CDR1 and CDR2: SEHNR and FQNEAQ (reference sequence). Deletions cut 5 bases from V and 7 bases from J, with 17 bases between. This CDR3 has 15 residues. CDR3 sequence: CASSRASGRSEKLFF. DNA of the CDR3: TGTGCCAGCAGCCGAGCGTCGGGTAGAAGTGAAAAACTGTTTTTT. Full variable domain (rest looked up from reference TRBV7-9 and TRBJ1-4): DTGVSQNPRHKITKRGQNVTFRCDPISEHNRLYWYRQTLGQGPEFLTYFQNEAQLEKSRLLSDRFSAERPKGSFSTLEIQRTEQGDSAMYLCASSRASGRSEKLFFGSGTQLSVL.

As regards this clonotype: With a much larger clone just one base away, this may be a read error. The chain employs TRBV5-4 and TRBJ2-5, with unresolved D. The V gene's germline CDR1 is SGHNT and CDR2 YYREEE (reference sequence). This CDR3 has 12 residues. CDR3 sequence: CVSSLERDTQYF. In DNA, the CDR3 is TGTGTCAGCAGCTTGGAAAGAGATACCCAGTACTTC.